Below, one T cell receptor (beta chain) is given with its context. This specimen comes from a study of blood T cell repertoires in COVID-19. Background on the study: Whether acute or convalescent, the COVID-19 samples came from the United States, Italy and Spain. Sources were T cells, B-cell-depleted T cells, or PBMCs; the material itself was cDNA or gDNA.

The V and J ends lost 0 bases and 0 bases, in that order; junction bases with no gene match: 4. The CDR3 is 16 residues long. Germline lookup yields CDR1 GTSNPN and CDR2 SVGIG (reference sequence). Original analysis: Amplification from reference gene primers served as the basis for estimated nucleated cell counts. Produced via immunoSEQ multiplex PCR; TCRdb's table is partial and in-frame only. V and J calls and clone size come straight from that table; D and trimming were deduced from the DNA. The sample consists of approximately 100,000 clones, about four fifths of them appearing once. The chain employs TRBV30 and TRBJ1-5, with TRBD1 matching over 8 bases. The sequence came from a woman older than 75 with active or convalescent COVID-19. Sequencing was done on a sample of peripheral blood. The CDR3 nucleotides are TGTGCCTGGAGTGTGGGGACAGGTATTAGCAATCAGCCCCAGCATTTT. Its translation is CAWSVGTGISNQPQHF.